This T cell receptor (beta chain) appears in the sequencing data of a study of T cells in Graves' hyperthyroidism and ophthalmopathy. About the study: Once the initial diagnosis was made, peripheral blood was obtained before any treatment. Overall study findings and caveats: The model predicted ophthalmopathy a median roughly 6.5 months before onset.

The PBMCs were taken from roughly 10 ml of fresh peripheral blood. This clonotype was observed at least ten times. Its specificity is unknown. This CDR3 region has 13 residues. Deletions cut 2 bases from V and 5 bases from J, with 10 bases between. Germline CDR1 and CDR2: KGHSH and LQKENI. The investigators amplified TCR beta CDR3 regions from RNA transcripts. In the first-round RT-PCR of the TCR CDR3, the HTBI primer set was used. Each CDR3 protein gets one entry after TCRdb re-called the multiplex PCR reads with MiXCR. In the table there are about 500,000 distinct CDR3 sequences, 13% to 15% of which are singletons.

This sequence was found in a woman under 30 with Graves' hyperthyroidism. V and J are TRBV18 and TRBJ2-7; tentative D call: TRBD2 (6 bases). Input material: blood. The CDR3 DNA is TGTGCCAGCTCACCATTTGGCGGGAACGAGCAGTACTTC. This encodes CASSPFGGNEQYF. The complete variable domain, with remaining parts taken from reference TRBV18 and TRBJ2-7, reads NAGVMQNPRHLVRRRGQEARLRCSPMKGHSHVYWYRQLPEEGLKFMVYLQKENIIDESGMPKERFSAEFPKEGPSILRIQQVVRGDSAAYFCASSPFGGNEQYFGPGTRLTVT.